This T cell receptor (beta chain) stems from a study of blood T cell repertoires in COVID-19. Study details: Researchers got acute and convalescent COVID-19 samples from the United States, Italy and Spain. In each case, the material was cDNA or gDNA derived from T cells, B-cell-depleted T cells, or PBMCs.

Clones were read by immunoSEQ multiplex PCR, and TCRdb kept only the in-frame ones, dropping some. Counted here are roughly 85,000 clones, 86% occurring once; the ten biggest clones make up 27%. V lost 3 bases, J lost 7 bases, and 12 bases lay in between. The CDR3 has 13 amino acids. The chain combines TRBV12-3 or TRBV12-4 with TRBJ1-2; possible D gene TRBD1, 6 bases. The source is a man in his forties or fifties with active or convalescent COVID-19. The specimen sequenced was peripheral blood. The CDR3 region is CASSFQGMRGYTF. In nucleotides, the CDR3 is TGTGCCAGCAGTTTCCAGGGGATGCGTGGCTACACCTTC.